Here is one T cell receptor beta chain with its context. Specified time point: baseline, week 1 (first vaccination visit). The treatment was: pre-vaccination baseline after standard-of-care therapy. V was trimmed by 4 bases and J by 6 bases, leaving 16 bases between them. This CDR3 has 15 amino acids. Germline V CDR1 and CDR2: LGHNT, FRNRAP. The data are from a study of a mutant IDH1 vaccine in newly diagnosed glioma. Study context: Pretreatment consisted of radiotherapy, temozolomide, or both, with most receiving both.

Sequencing was performed with immunoSEQ multiplex PCR; in TCRdb, only in-frame clones are kept and a portion is missing. The data contain approximately 100,000 clones, roughly 90% of them singletons. V usage is TRBV12-5 and J usage is TRBJ2-1; D possibly corresponds to TRBD2 (5 bases). The sequencing used PBMCs, collected from a glioma patient treated with radiotherapy, temozolomide or both. This TCR came from a woman between 45 and 60 years old with glioma. CDR3 in amino acids: CASGSPYGGSNEQFF. For the CDR3, the DNA is TGTGCTAGTGGTTCTCCATACGGTGGGAGCAATGAGCAGTTCTTC.